The source of this TCR beta chain is a study of CD8+CD57+ T cells in acquired aplastic anemia. On the study more broadly: Isolated CD4+ and CD8+ cells, once sorted, yielded DNA averaging around 2.9 ug. The study's findings and limits: Levels of CD8+ Simpson's diversity were not significantly distinct in patients versus controls. Patients and controls were found to share roughly 31 CD8+ CDR3 sequences.

CDR3 length equals 15 residues. The germline V gene has CDR1 SGHNT and CDR2 YYREEE (reference sequence). With V trimmed by 4 bases and J by 2 bases, 5 bases remained unmatched. Genomic DNA served as template for TCR beta VDJ and CDR3 profiling. MiXCR, run by TCRdb on the reads, gives a single entry per CDR3 protein. The sample yields more than 250,000 distinct CDR3 sequences, 56% seen once. Concerning this clonotype: Its antigen is unknown.

The clonotype was recovered from a human donor with severe aplastic anemia or a healthy control (not recorded which). The V and J genes are TRBV5-4 and TRBJ2-5; 10 bases line up with TRBD1. The sequenced sample was sorted CD4+, CD8+, or CD8+CD57+ T cells (not recorded which) from PBMCs. The CDR3 sequence: CASSPRTGGQETQYF. The CDR3 DNA sequence: TGTGCCAGCAGCCCGCGGACAGGGGGACAAGAGACCCAGTACTTC.